These T cell receptor beta chains were read from a single sample in a study of blood T cell repertoires in COVID-19. Only in-frame clones appear in the TCRdb table, and some are missing; sequencing was by immunoSEQ multiplex PCR. Here the sample spans roughly 330,000 clones, about 87% being singletons. The specimen was peripheral blood. Every receptor here comes from a man aged 30 to 39 with COVID-19, enrolled during active disease. CDR3s include the opening cysteine and the closing phenylalanine or tryptophan. Fields, in order: clone size, D gene, J gene, V gene, CDR3 length, CDR3 DNA, CDR3 protein. The D gene is left open where the match is weak. The size of a clone is reported for some rows only, either as once, few or many, or as a class for expanded clones.

clone size: NA
D gene: TRBD1
J gene: TRBJ1-2
V gene: TRBV7-6
CDR3 length: 16
CDR3 DNA: TGTGCCAGCAGCTTAGTAGGCGGACAGGGTTATCAGGGCTACACCTTC
CDR3 protein: CASSLVGGQGYQGYTF

clone size: NA
D gene: TRBD1
J gene: TRBJ2-7
V gene: TRBV19
CDR3 length: 15
CDR3 DNA: TGTGCCAGTAATCCAGGGGGACAGGGTACTTACGAGCAGTACTTC
CDR3 protein: CASNPGGQGTYEQYF

clone size: NA
D gene: TRBD1
J gene: TRBJ1-1
V gene: TRBV9
CDR3 length: 14
CDR3 DNA: TGTGCCAGCAGCCCTAGCAGGACAGGGGCTGAAGCTTTCTTT
CDR3 protein: CASSPSRTGAEAFF

clone size: NA
D gene: NA
J gene: TRBJ2-1
V gene: TRBV9
CDR3 length: 11
CDR3 DNA: TGTGCCAGCAGCGTCGGTCCGGAGCAGTTCTTC
CDR3 protein: CASSVGPEQFF

clone size: NA
D gene: NA
J gene: TRBJ2-5
V gene: TRBV3-1/TRBV3-2
CDR3 length: 11
CDR3 DNA: TGTGCCAGCAGCCACGAAGAGACCCAGTACTTC
CDR3 protein: CASSHEETQYF

clone size: NA
D gene: NA
J gene: TRBJ1-1
V gene: TRBV27
CDR3 length: 15
CDR3 DNA: TGTGCCAGCAGTAAAACCACCCTCGGAGATCCCGAAGCTTTCTTT
CDR3 protein: CASSKTTLGDPEAFF

clone size: NA
D gene: TRBD2
J gene: TRBJ2-7
V gene: TRBV7-2
CDR3 length: 16
CDR3 DNA: TGTGCCAGCAGCTTCGGACTAGCGGGAGGATCCTACGAGCAGTACTTC
CDR3 protein: CASSFGLAGGSYEQYF

clone size: NA
D gene: NA
J gene: TRBJ2-5
V gene: TRBV19
CDR3 length: 14
CDR3 DNA: TGTGCCAGTAGCCCTACAGGTGCCATCGAGACCCAGTACTTC
CDR3 protein: CASSPTGAIETQYF

clone size: NA
D gene: NA
J gene: TRBJ1-5
V gene: TRBV5-5
CDR3 length: 15
CDR3 DNA: TGTGCCAGCAGCTTAACCGGGACATCAGGTCAGCCCCAGCATTTT
CDR3 protein: CASSLTGTSGQPQHF

clone size: NA
D gene: TRBD1
J gene: TRBJ2-7
V gene: TRBV6-5
CDR3 length: 13
CDR3 DNA: TGTGCCACCATGCGGGGACAGGGGGCCGAGCAGTACTTC
CDR3 protein: CATMRGQGAEQYF

clone size: NA
D gene: TRBD2
J gene: TRBJ2-7
V gene: TRBV19
CDR3 length: 14
CDR3 DNA: TGTGCCAGTAGTCCATCTAGCGGCTCCTACGAGCAGTACTTC
CDR3 protein: CASSPSSGSYEQYF

clone size: few
D gene: TRBD1
J gene: TRBJ2-5
V gene: TRBV27
CDR3 length: 16
CDR3 DNA: TGTGCCAGCAGTTTAGGCGGGGGACAGGGAGAAGAGACCCAGTACTTC
CDR3 protein: CASSLGGGQGEETQYF

clone size: NA
D gene: NA
J gene: TRBJ1-1
V gene: TRBV6-5
CDR3 length: 12
CDR3 DNA: TGTGCCAGCAGGAAGACAGGTATCGGGGCTTTCTTT
CDR3 protein: CASRKTGIGAFF

clone size: NA
D gene: NA
J gene: TRBJ2-5
V gene: TRBV18
CDR3 length: 13
CDR3 DNA: TGTGCCAGCTCACCACCGAGCCAAGAGACCCAGTACTTC
CDR3 protein: CASSPPSQETQYF

clone size: NA
D gene: NA
J gene: TRBJ1-1
V gene: TRBV5-1
CDR3 length: 14
CDR3 DNA: TGCGCCAGCAGCTTGGAATCTGTTAACACTGAAGCTTTCTTT
CDR3 protein: CASSLESVNTEAFF

clone size: NA
D gene: NA
J gene: TRBJ2-3
V gene: TRBV7-3
CDR3 length: 12
CDR3 DNA: TGTGCCAGCAGCTCGGGCACAGATACGCAGTATTTT
CDR3 protein: CASSSGTDTQYF

clone size: NA
D gene: TRBD1
J gene: TRBJ1-4
V gene: TRBV7-8
CDR3 length: 14
CDR3 DNA: TGTGCCAGCAGCCGAGACAGGGGAAGGGAAAAACTGTTTTTT
CDR3 protein: CASSRDRGREKLFF

clone size: NA
D gene: NA
J gene: TRBJ2-7
V gene: TRBV5-1
CDR3 length: 15
CDR3 DNA: TGCGCCAGCAGCTTGGATCAGAGGGGGTCCTACGAGCAGTACTTC
CDR3 protein: CASSLDQRGSYEQYF

clone size: NA
D gene: TRBD1
J gene: TRBJ2-3
V gene: TRBV5-4
CDR3 length: 16
CDR3 DNA: TGTGCCAGCAGCTTGTTGTCAGGGGGCCGGGGAGATACGCAGTATTTT
CDR3 protein: CASSLLSGGRGDTQYF

clone size: NA
D gene: NA
J gene: TRBJ1-2
V gene: TRBV30
CDR3 length: 14
CDR3 DNA: TGTGCCTGGAGTGTAGACAGAATAAACTATGGCTACACCTTC
CDR3 protein: CAWSVDRINYGYTF

clone size: NA
D gene: NA
J gene: TRBJ2-7
V gene: TRBV5-1
CDR3 length: 14
CDR3 DNA: TGCGCCAGCAGCTTGGGGCTAGGAACCTACGAGCAGTACTTC
CDR3 protein: CASSLGLGTYEQYF

clone size: NA
D gene: TRBD1
J gene: TRBJ2-5
V gene: TRBV6-5
CDR3 length: 14
CDR3 DNA: TGTGCCAGTTCGTGGAGACAGGGGTACGAGACCCAGTACTTC
CDR3 protein: CASSWRQGYETQYF

clone size: once
D gene: NA
J gene: TRBJ2-7
V gene: TRBV7-9
CDR3 length: 14
CDR3 DNA: TGTGCCAGCAGCTTAGGAGCCCGCTCCTACGAGCAGTACTTC
CDR3 protein: CASSLGARSYEQYF

clone size: NA
D gene: TRBD1
J gene: TRBJ1-2
V gene: TRBV6-1
CDR3 length: 17
CDR3 DNA: TGTGCCAGCAGTGGGTACTTTTTCGAACAGGGGGCCTATGGCTACACCTTC
CDR3 protein: CASSGYFFEQGAYGYTF

clone size: NA
D gene: NA
J gene: TRBJ2-3
V gene: TRBV11-3
CDR3 length: 14
CDR3 DNA: TGTGCCAGCAGCCGGGACTCCTACACAGATACGCAGTATTTT
CDR3 protein: CASSRDSYTDTQYF

clone size: NA
D gene: NA
J gene: TRBJ2-7
V gene: TRBV28
CDR3 length: 14
CDR3 DNA: TGTGCCAGCGGAAGATATGATGGAGCCTACGAGCAGTACTTC
CDR3 protein: CASGRYDGAYEQYF

clone size: once
D gene: NA
J gene: TRBJ2-1
V gene: TRBV5-1
CDR3 length: 12
CDR3 DNA: TGCGCCAGCAGCCTTTCGGCCCCGGGGCAGTTCTTC
CDR3 protein: CASSLSAPGQFF

clone size: once
D gene: TRBD2
J gene: TRBJ2-3
V gene: TRBV5-1
CDR3 length: 16
CDR3 DNA: TGCGCCAGCAGCTTGAGAACTAGCGGAAGCACAGATACGCAGTATTTT
CDR3 protein: CASSLRTSGSTDTQYF

clone size: NA
D gene: NA
J gene: TRBJ2-7
V gene: TRBV20-1
CDR3 length: 11
CDR3 DNA: TGCAGTGCTAAGGCAGGGCACGAGCAGTACTTC
CDR3 protein: CSAKAGHEQYF